This entry lists 22 T cell receptor beta chains sequenced from one sample in a study of tissue T cells after allogeneic stem cell transplantation. The time point was: mouse harvest day 14 after allogeneic transplant. Tail vein injection delivered 10^7 T-cell-depleted bone marrow cells and 10^6 splenic CD5+ T cells. Here immunoSEQ multiplex PCR was the method, and the copy in TCRdb shows in-frame clones only, minus some. This table has 4,500 to 5,000 clones, roughly 30% appearing once. Source material: skin. The receptors come from a female BALB/c mouse given C57BL/6 T cells with graft-versus-host disease after an allogeneic hematopoietic cell transplant.

In the case of this clone: Gene names are mouse gene names. The read is 1 residue too short to cover the CDR3 end, so that end is filled in from the germline J gene. The gene calls are TRBV26 and TRBJ1-2, with D hard to call. The CDR3 is 11 amino acids. The V and J ends lost 8 bases and 1 base respectively, with 5 bases between them. Germline-derived CDR1 and CDR2 are KGHPV and FQNQEV (reference sequence). CDR3 bases read: TGTGCCAGCTTAAAAAACTCCGACTACACC. It encodes CASLKNSDYT. The whole CDR3 reads CASLKNSDYTF.

The table lists this clone with a few counts. The genes and germline here are from mouse. The part of the CDR3 DNA that was read is TGTGCCAGCAGTCTGGGACAGGGTGGGTCCGACTACACC. This encodes CASSLGQGGSDYT. The full CDR3 is CASSLGQGGSDYTF. The genes are TRBV26 and TRBJ1-2, with 8 bases aligning to TRBD1. The read falls 1 residue short of the CDR3 end, and the missing part is taken from the germline J gene. V was clipped by 2 bases and J by 5 bases; unmatched bases: 4. From germline, CDR1 is KGHPV and CDR2 FQNQEV (reference sequence). The CDR3 length is 14 residues.

On this clone: Mouse gene names and germline throughout. Sequencing ends 1 residue short of the CDR3 end; the germline J gene provides the rest. This chain uses TRBV23 with TRBJ2-5; TRBD2, as called in the table, went unchecked against the DNA. Germline V lookup: CDR1 KGHTA, CDR2 FQNQQP. The CDR3 has 14 amino acids. The sequenced CDR3 bases are TGCTCCAGCAGTCTCGGGGGGGACCAAGACACCCAGTAC. Amino acids: CSSSLGGDQDTQY. The entire CDR3 protein is CSSSLGGDQDTQYF.

Of note for this clone: Gene names and germline match the mouse. The CDR3 bases that were read are TGTGCCAGCAGTCTGACAGGGGGCTATAATTCGCCCCTCTAC. This encodes CASSLTGGYNSPLY. The entire CDR3 protein reads CASSLTGGYNSPLYF. The chain recombines TRBV26 with TRBJ1-6, with 8 positions matching TRBD1. Read coverage stops 1 residue before the CDR3 terminus; the germline J gene supplies the remainder. TRBJ1-6 is designated an ORF whose function remains uncertain. Germline values: CDR1 KGHPV, CDR2 FQNQEV (reference sequence). V shed 2 bases and J 3 bases; nucleotides not matched to a gene: 0. The CDR3 is 15 amino acids.

As for this clone: The gene symbols are mouse symbols. CDR3 sequence reads: CASSLSIGTTNTEVFF. CDR3 DNA, as far as it was read: TGTGCCAGCAGTCTGTCGATCGGGACAACAAACACAGAAGTCTTC. The chain combines TRBV26 with TRBJ1-1; maybe TRBD1 (6 bases). The sequence runs out 1 residue before the end of the CDR3; the remainder is reconstructed from the germline J gene. There are 16 residues in the CDR3. Germline CDR1 is KGHPV and CDR2 is FQNQEV (reference sequence). V lost 0 bases, J lost 0 bases, and 11 bases lay in between.

Details on this clone: Mouse names are used for the genes. The read terminates 1 residue ahead of where the CDR3 ends, so the germline J gene completes it. The chain uses TRBV17 and TRBJ2-1; no clear D gene. V gave up 2 bases and J gave up 1 base, with 3 bases separating them. This CDR3 is 13 amino acids long. Germline V gene lookup returns CDR1 MNHDT and CDR2 YYDKIL. CDR3 bases read: TGTGCTAGCAGTAGACGGAACTATGCTGAGCAGTTC. It codes for CASSRRNYAEQF. The whole CDR3 sequence reads CASSRRNYAEQFF.

Turning to this clone: Any gene name here is a mouse gene name. The CDR3 goes on 1 residue after the read ends, and that part is filled in from the germline J gene. The V and J genes are TRBV26 and TRBJ2-7, with D perhaps matching TRBD1 (6 bases). Trimming cost V 3 bases and J 4 bases, with 7 bases left between them. The germline CDR1 and CDR2 sequences are KGHPV and FQNQEV (reference sequence). CDR3 length: 12 residues. CDR3 sequence reads: CASSLGQYEQYF. The CDR3 bases that were read are TGTGCCAGCAGTCTTGGACAGTATGAACAGTAC.

Worth noting for this clone: Germline and genes here are mouse. The read ends 1 residue shy of where the CDR3 ends; the end is completed using the germline J gene. The V gene is TRBV13-2, the J gene TRBJ1-2; 7 bases line up with TRBD1. This CDR3 has 14 amino acids. Losses at the gene ends were 5 bases for V and 0 bases for J; bases not matched to a gene: 4. CDR1 is NNHNN, CDR2 SYGAGS, per germline (reference sequence). The CDR3 loop reads CASGRQGANSDYTF. Incomplete CDR3 DNA: TGTGCCAGCGGCCGACAGGGAGCAAACTCCGACTACACC.

This clone was detected only a few times. Germline and genes here are mouse. Coverage ceases 1 residue before the CDR3 finishes, and the germline J gene fills in the end. The chain employs TRBV26 and TRBJ2-4; TRBD2 aligns across 9 bases. Looked up from germline, CDR1 is KGHPV and CDR2 is FQNQEV (reference sequence). V was clipped by 3 bases and J by 0 bases; unmatched bases: 1. The CDR3 consists of 15 residues. The CDR3 DNA, read in part, is TGTGCCAGCAGTCTCGGACTGGGGAGTCAAAACACCTTGTAC. This encodes CASSLGLGSQNTLY. The whole CDR3 region reads CASSLGLGSQNTLYF.

The table lists this clone with a count of one. Mouse gene names apply. The read comes to an end 1 residue before the CDR3 does, leaving the germline J gene to fill in the end. This chain connects TRBV19 to TRBJ2-2, with 9 bases identical to TRBD2. Trimming took 2 bases from V and 4 from J; bases not matched to a gene: 9. The CDR3 covers 17 residues. CDR1 is FNHDT, CDR2 SITEND, per germline (reference sequence). The part of the CDR3 DNA that was read is TGTGCCAGCAGTATCGCCTGGGGGGGAGGAGGCACCGGGCAGCTCTAC. Its protein is CASSIAWGGGGTGQLY. The complete CDR3 reads CASSIAWGGGGTGQLYF.

Remarks on this clone: Any gene name here is a mouse gene name. The sequence runs out 1 residue before the end of the CDR3; the remainder is reconstructed from the germline J gene. The chain uses TRBV17 and TRBJ2-1, with 8 bases lining up with TRBD2. Germline CDR1 is MNHDT and CDR2 is YYDKIL. Losses at the gene ends were 5 bases for V and 3 bases for J; bases not matched to a gene: 3. This CDR3 spans 14 amino acids. The CDR3 DNA, read in part, is TGTGCTAGCAGTGAACTGGGGGCCTATGCTGAGCAGTTC. Translated, it gives CASSELGAYAEQF. The entire CDR3 protein is CASSELGAYAEQFF. Together with reference TRBV17 and TRBJ2-1, the CDR3 gives the full variable domain: DTTVKQNPRYKLARVGKPVNLICSQTMNHDTMYWYQKKPNQAPKLLLFYYDKILNREADTFEKFQSSRPNNSFCSLYIGSAGLEYSAMYLCASSELGAYAEQFFGPGTRLTVL.

There are a few counts of this clone. Each gene name is a mouse one. The CDR3 end is not reached by the read, which stops 1 residue before it; the germline J gene fills it in. The rearrangement uses TRBV26 and TRBJ2-2, with D possibly being TRBD2 (5 bases). Germline loops: CDR1 KGHPV, CDR2 FQNQEV (reference sequence). V was trimmed by 0 bases and J by 3 bases, leaving 8 bases between them. This CDR3 is 15 amino acids long. The CDR3: CASSLSSWDTGQLYF. The sequenced part of the CDR3 DNA is TGTGCCAGCAGTCTGTCCTCCTGGGACACCGGGCAGCTCTAC.

Concerning this clone itself: Mouse germline and gene names are used. The read ends 1 residue shy of where the CDR3 ends; the end is completed using the germline J gene. This chain joins TRBV26 and TRBJ2-2; 8 positions match TRBD1. The J segment lost 6 bases and the V segment lost 4 bases, leaving 1 base of the junction unmatched. Germline V CDR1 and CDR2: KGHPV, FQNQEV (reference sequence). The CDR3 spans 13 residues. The sequenced part of the CDR3 DNA is TGTGCCAGCAGTCCGGACAGGGCCGGGCAGCTCTAC. It translates to CASSPDRAGQLY. The complete CDR3 sequence is CASSPDRAGQLYF.

Comments on this clone: Germline and genes here are mouse. The read ends 1 residue before the CDR3 terminus; that terminus is restored from the germline J gene. The genes are TRBV20 and TRBJ2-2; 8 bases fit TRBD2. Unmatched junction bases numbered 3, after V lost 3 bases and J lost 0 bases. This CDR3 comprises 15 residues. CDR1 and CDR2 from the germline V gene are GFQATS and STVNSAI. The covered CDR3 bases are TGTGGTGCTAGTACTGGGGGTGCAAACACCGGGCAGCTCTAC. This codes for CGASTGGANTGQLY. The entire CDR3 protein reads CGASTGGANTGQLYF.

The sample holds a few counts of this clone. Germline and genes here are mouse. The read ends 1 residue before the CDR3 terminus; that terminus is restored from the germline J gene. V and J are TRBV26 and TRBJ1-4; TRBD1 is a possible D gene (5 bases). This CDR3 has 14 amino acids. Trimming removed 6 bases from V and 0 bases from J, with 8 bases in between. Looked up from germline, CDR1 is KGHPV and CDR2 is FQNQEV (reference sequence). CDR3 amino acids: CASSRTISNERLFF. CDR3 DNA, as far as it was read: TGTGCCAGCAGCAGGACAATTTCCAACGAAAGATTATTT.

On this clone: Gene names denote mouse genes. The sequenced part of the CDR3 DNA is TGTGCCAGCAGCTTGACAGGGGGAGGCACAGAAGTCTTC. Protein: CASSLTGGGTEVF. The CDR3 reads in full as CASSLTGGGTEVFF. The V and J genes are TRBV3 and TRBJ1-1, with 9 bases that match TRBD1. Read data end 1 residue before the CDR3 end; the end is taken from the germline J gene. The CDR3 spans 14 residues. Germline V lookup: CDR1 SNHLY, CDR2 FYNGKV (reference sequence). Trimming at V came to 3 bases and at J to 4 bases, leaving 3 bases not matched to a gene.

Concerning this clone itself: The gene names here belong to mouse. With the read ending 1 residue before the CDR3 end, the germline J gene is used to fill in that end. The chain is built from TRBV5 and TRBJ1-4; 9 bases are shared with TRBD1. The germline CDR1 and CDR2 sequences are LGHNA and YNLKQL (reference sequence). V lost 4 bases, J lost 4 bases, and 7 bases stayed unmatched. CDR3 length: 16 amino acids. CDR3 in amino acids: CASSRAGTGFNERLFF. Incomplete CDR3 DNA: TGTGCCAGCAGCCGGGCCGGGACAGGGTTCAACGAAAGATTATTT.

Turning to this clone: Gene and germline names: mouse. The observed sequence ends 1 residue before the CDR3 terminus, with the missing tail filled in from the germline J gene. The chain joins TRBV1 to TRBJ2-4; the D is unclear. The CDR3 is 15 amino acids. Germline CDR1 reads NSQYPW; CDR2 reads LRSPGD (reference sequence). V lost 2 bases and J lost 1, with 10 bases in between. The sequenced part of the CDR3 DNA is TGCACCTGCAGTGCACCGTCCGGGGGTCAAAACACCTTGTAC. Translation gives CTCSAPSGGQNTLY. In full, the CDR3 is CTCSAPSGGQNTLYF.

As for this clone: The germline and genes are mouse ones. Read coverage stops 1 residue before the CDR3 terminus; the germline J gene supplies the remainder. The rearrangement joins TRBV14 to TRBJ1-3, with D tentatively TRBD1 (6 bases). This CDR3 has 16 residues. Between the trimmed V and J ends, which lost 1 base and 0 bases, there was a span of 11 bases. CDR1 and CDR2 (germline): SGHDT, FRDEAV. CDR3 sequence: CASSFRDKNSGNTLYF. CDR3 DNA (partial): TGTGCCAGCAGTTTCCGGGACAAAAATTCTGGAAATACGCTCTAT. Variable domain in full (rest from reference TRBV14 and TRBJ1-3): EAGVTQSPRYAVLQEGQAVSFWCDPISGHDTLYWYQQPRDQGPQLLVYFRDEAVIDNSQLPSDRFSAVRPKGTNSTLKIQSAKQGDTATYLCASSFRDKNSGNTLYFGEGSRLIVV.

By sample fraction, this clone is large. Here the gene names and germline are mouse. The part of the CDR3 DNA that was read is TGTGCCTGGAGACCCCACTACACC. Translating gives CAWRPHYT. The entire CDR3 protein is CAWRPHYTF. V usage is TRBV31 and J usage is TRBJ1-2; D is ambiguous. The read ends 1 residue shy of where the CDR3 ends; the end is completed using the germline J gene. V shed 3 bases and J shed 9 bases, with 5 bases lying between them. Germline V gene lookup returns CDR1 GKSSPN and CDR2 SITVG. This CDR3 has 9 amino acids.

This clone showed up just once. Genes and germline are mouse. The DNA ends 1 residue before the CDR3 does, and the rest of the CDR3 is filled in from the germline J gene. The chain links TRBV4 to TRBJ1-5, with D possibly TRBD1 on 6 matching bases. Per the germline V gene, CDR1 is LGHDT and CDR2 is YNNKQL (reference sequence). CDR3 length equals 15 residues. V gave up 4 bases and J gave up 2 bases, with 12 bases separating them. The sequenced CDR3 bases are TGTGCCAGCAGCTTCACAGGGAGGTACAACCAGGCTCCGCTT. Translated, it gives CASSFTGRYNQAPL. In full, the CDR3 is CASSFTGRYNQAPLF.

About this clone: The genes are named according to mouse. Read coverage stops 1 residue before the CDR3 terminus; the germline J gene supplies the remainder. Different DNA sequences within this sample yield the same CDR3. This rearrangement joins TRBV15 to TRBJ2-7; D not resolved. The V and J ends lost 1 base and 6 bases respectively, with 4 bases between them. The CDR3 runs to 11 residues. CDR1 SGHND and CDR2 FRSKSL come from the germline V gene. The DNA read from the CDR3 is TGTGCCAGCAGTTTAGGGGTTGAACAGTAC. It codes for CASSLGVEQY. The whole CDR3 sequence reads CASSLGVEQYF. Filled out from reference TRBV15 and TRBJ2-7, the complete variable domain reads DAGVTQTPRHEVAEKGQTIILKCEPVSGHNDLFWYRQTKIQGLELLSYFRSKSLMEDGGAFKDRFKAEMLNSSFSTLKIQPTEPKDSAVYLCASSLGVEQYFGPGTRLTVL.